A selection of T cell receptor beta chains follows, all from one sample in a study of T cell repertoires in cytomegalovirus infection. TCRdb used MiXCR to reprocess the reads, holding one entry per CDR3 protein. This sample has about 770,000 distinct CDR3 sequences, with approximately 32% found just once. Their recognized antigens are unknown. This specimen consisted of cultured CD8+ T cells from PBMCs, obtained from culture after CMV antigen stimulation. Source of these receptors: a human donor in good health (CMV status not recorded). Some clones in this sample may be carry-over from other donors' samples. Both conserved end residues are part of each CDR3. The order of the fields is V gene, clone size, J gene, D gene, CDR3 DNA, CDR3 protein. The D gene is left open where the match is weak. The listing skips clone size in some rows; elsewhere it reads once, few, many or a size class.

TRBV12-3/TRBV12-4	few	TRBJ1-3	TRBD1	TGTGCCAGCCCAGCCCGGGACAGCGGAAACACCATATATTTT	CASPARDSGNTIYF
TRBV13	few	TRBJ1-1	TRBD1	TGTGCCAGCAGCTTAGAGGGGACAGGTGAGAACACTGAAGCTTTCTTT	CASSLEGTGENTEAFF
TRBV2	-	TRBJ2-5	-	TGTGCCAGCAGCCGCCGGGGAGGAGGGTTCTCAGAGACCCAGTACTTC	CASSRRGGGFSETQYF
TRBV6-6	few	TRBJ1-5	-	TGTGCCAGCAGTTTCCGTACCCCCGATAGCAATCAGCCCCAGCATTTT	CASSFRTPDSNQPQHF
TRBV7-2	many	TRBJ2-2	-	TGTGCCAGCAGCTTAGAAGCGCGGCAGCCGAACACCGGGGAGCTGTTTTTT	CASSLEARQPNTGELFF
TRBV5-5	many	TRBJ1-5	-	TGTGCCAGCAGCTTGTTCGTATCGGATTATAGCAATCAGCCCCAGCATTTT	CASSLFVSDYSNQPQHF
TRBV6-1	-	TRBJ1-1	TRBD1	TGTGCCAGCAGTGCAGGGGGGTACACTGAAGCTTTCTTT	CASSAGGYTEAFF
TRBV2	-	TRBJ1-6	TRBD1	TGTGCCAGCAGTGAATGGGGGACAGGGACCTCAAATTCACCCCTCCACTTT	CASSEWGTGTSNSPLHF
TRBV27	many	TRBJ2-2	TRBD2	TGTGCCAGCAGTTTATCGGTAGCGGGGAGCACCGGGGAGCTGTTTTTT	CASSLSVAGSTGELFF
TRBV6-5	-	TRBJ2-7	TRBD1	TGTGCCAGCAGTAAGACAGGGGTGGACGAGCAGTACTTC	CASSKTGVDEQYF
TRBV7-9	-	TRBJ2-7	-	TGTGCCAGCAGCTTAGCAGTATGGGACACCATGTCCTACGAGCAGTACTTC	CASSLAVWDTMSYEQYF
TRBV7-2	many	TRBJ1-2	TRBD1	TGTGCCAGCAGCCCTGGTGGACAGGGGTGGAACTATGGCTACACCTTC	CASSPGGQGWNYGYTF
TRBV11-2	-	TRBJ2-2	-	TGTGCCAGCAGCTACCTCACCGGGGAGCTGTTTTTT	CASSYLTGELFF
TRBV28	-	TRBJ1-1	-	TGTGCCAGCAGTGGCGACAGCCTTTTCACTGAAGCTTTCTTT	CASSGDSLFTEAFF
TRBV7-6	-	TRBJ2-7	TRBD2	TGTGCCAGCAGCCCATTCTCAGCGGGGGTTCCCTACGAGCAGTACTTC	CASSPFSAGVPYEQYF
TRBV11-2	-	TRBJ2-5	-	TGTGCCAGCAGCTTAGATCGGATACTTCAAGAGACCCAGTACTTC	CASSLDRILQETQYF
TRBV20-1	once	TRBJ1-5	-	TGCAGTGCTAGAGATCTGGTTTGGGGGGAAAATCAGCCCCAGCATTTT	CSARDLVWGENQPQHF
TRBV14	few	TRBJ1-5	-	TGTGCCAGCAGCCAGGACAGTCCAATCAATCAGCCCCAGCATTTT	CASSQDSPINQPQHF
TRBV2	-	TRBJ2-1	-	TGTGCCAGAATCCGGGTCTCCTACAATGAGCAGTTCTTC	CARIRVSYNEQFF
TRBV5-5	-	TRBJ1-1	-	TGTGCCAGCAGCTTGGTCTGGTTACGCCCGAACACTGAAGCTTTCTTT	CASSLVWLRPNTEAFF
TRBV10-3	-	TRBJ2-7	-	TGTGCCATCAGTGAGTCGCTGGGGGACCTATACGAGCAGTACTTC	CAISESLGDLYEQYF
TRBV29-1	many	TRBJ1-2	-	TGCAGCGTTGAGTGGGGGCGGGATGGCTACACCTTC	CSVEWGRDGYTF
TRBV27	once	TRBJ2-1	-	TGTGCCAGCAGTTTATCTACTAAGGGGGATGAGCAGTTCTTC	CASSLSTKGDEQFF
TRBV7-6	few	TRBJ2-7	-	TGTGCCAGCAGCTTATCAGTAGCAGGGAGGTACGAGCAGTACTTC	CASSLSVAGRYEQYF
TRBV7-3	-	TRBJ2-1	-	TGTGCCAGCAGCTCCCAGGGGACTCGGTCCTACAATGAGCAGTTCTTC	CASSSQGTRSYNEQFF
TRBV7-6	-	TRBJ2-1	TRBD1	TGTGCCAGCAGCCCTCGGGACAGGGTAAGAGGCAATGAGCAGTTCTTC	CASSPRDRVRGNEQFF
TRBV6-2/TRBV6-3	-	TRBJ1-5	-	TGTGCCAGCAGTTACCGGCTCGGCGGCAATCAGCCCCAGCATTTT	CASSYRLGGNQPQHF
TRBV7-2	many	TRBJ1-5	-	TGTGCCAGCAGCTTATCAGGGGTGATTGATCAGCCCCAGCATTTT	CASSLSGVIDQPQHF
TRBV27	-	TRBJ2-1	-	TGTGCCAGCAGCCCTGCAGGGACGGACTTCGGGACCCAGTTCTTC	CASSPAGTDFGTQFF
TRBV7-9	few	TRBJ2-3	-	TGTGCCAGCAGCTTAGCGCTCGGTGTTAGCACAGATACGCAGTATTTT	CASSLALGVSTDTQYF
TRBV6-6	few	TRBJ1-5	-	TGTGCCAGCAGTTACTCGGGGAGGGATGGGAATCAGCCCCAGCATTTT	CASSYSGRDGNQPQHF
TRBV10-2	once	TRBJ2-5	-	TGCGCCAGCAGCTTTGCCTTCAGGGAGACAGAGACCCAGTACTTC	CASSFAFRETETQYF
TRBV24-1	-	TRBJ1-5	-	TGTGCCACCAGACCCCCGCCCGGGACATTCAATAGCAATCAGCCCCAGCATTTT	CATRPPPGTFNSNQPQHF
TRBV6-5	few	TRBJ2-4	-	TGTGCCAGCAGTTACGCAGGCATAAACATTCAGTACTTC	CASSYAGINIQYF
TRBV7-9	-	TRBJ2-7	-	TGTGCCAGCAGTCACCGGGACACCTCCTACGAGCAGTACTTC	CASSHRDTSYEQYF
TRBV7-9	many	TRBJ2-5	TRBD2	TGTGCCAGCAGCCTTCGGACTAGCGGGGCCCAAGAGACCCAGTACTTC	CASSLRTSGAQETQYF
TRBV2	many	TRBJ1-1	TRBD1	TGTGCCAGCAGTTGGACAGGGGATTATACTGAAGCTTTCTTT	CASSWTGDYTEAFF
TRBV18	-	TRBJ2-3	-	TGTGCCAGCTCACCACCGGCAACCATCATTCAGGATACGCAGTATTTT	CASSPPATIIQDTQYF
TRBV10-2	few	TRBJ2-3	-	TGCGCCAGCAGGGGGTTGGGGGGCAGGACAGATACGCAGTATTTT	CASRGLGGRTDTQYF
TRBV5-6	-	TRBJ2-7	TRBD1	TGTGCCAGCAGCTGGGGGACAGGGGGCAACGAGCAGTACTTC	CASSWGTGGNEQYF
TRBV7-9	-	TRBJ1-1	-	TGTGCCAGCAGCTCTTTTCTGAACACTGAAGCTTTCTTT	CASSSFLNTEAFF
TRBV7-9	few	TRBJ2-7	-	TGTGCCAGCAGCAGCAGGGACGGGGAAAGCTCCTACGAGCAGTACTTC	CASSSRDGESSYEQYF
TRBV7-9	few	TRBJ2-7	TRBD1	TGTGCCAGCAGCCTCCTGACAGGGGCCGGCTCCTACGAGCAGTACTTC	CASSLLTGAGSYEQYF
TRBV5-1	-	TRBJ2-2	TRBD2	TGCGCCAGCAGCTTCGGGGGGGCAGAGAGAGACACCGGGGAGCTGTTTTTT	CASSFGGAERDTGELFF
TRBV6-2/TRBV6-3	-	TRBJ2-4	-	TGTGCCAGCAGTGTGGCCGATTGGCTAGCCCAAAAAAACATTCAGTACTTC	CASSVADWLAQKNIQYF
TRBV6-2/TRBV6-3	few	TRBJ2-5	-	TGTGCCAGCAGTCCAGGCAAAAAAGAGACCCAGTACTTC	CASSPGKKETQYF
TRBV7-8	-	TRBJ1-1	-	TGTGCCAGCAGTTCCCCCGGGGGCAGGGGCGCTTTCTTT	CASSSPGGRGAFF
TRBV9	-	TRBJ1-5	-	TGTGCCAGCAGCTCATCTCCCCCCAATCAGCCCCAGCATTTT	CASSSSPPNQPQHF
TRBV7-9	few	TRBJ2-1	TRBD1	TGTGCCAGCAGCCCTTCCGGGACAGGTCCCAATGAGCAGTTCTTC	CASSPSGTGPNEQFF
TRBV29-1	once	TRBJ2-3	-	TGCAGCGTTCACTCAAGCACAGATACGCAGTATTTT	CSVHSSTDTQYF
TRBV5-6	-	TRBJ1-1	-	TGTGCCAGCAGCTTGACTCTCACTGAAGCTTTCTTT	CASSLTLTEAFF
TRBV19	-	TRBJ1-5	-	TGTGCCAGTAGTATCTTATCCACAGGGCCTCAGCCCCAGCATTTT	CASSILSTGPQPQHF